This T cell receptor (beta chain) derives from a study of cytomegalovirus exposure and HLA in healthy donors. Concerning this clone: Its antigen is as yet unknown.

Study-level findings and limits: A prior analysis recorded that most TCR beta V segments were productive about 87% or about 30% of the time.

V was cut by 3 bases and J by 1 base, with 16 bases left in between. There are 17 residues in the CDR3. Germline-derived CDR1 and CDR2 are MNHEY and SMNVEV (reference sequence). The PCR used 60 Vbeta and 13 Jbeta primers. Sequencing used immunoSEQ multiplex PCR; TCRdb keeps in-frame clones, though not all of them. The table records roughly 150,000 clones, roughly 82% of them present only once. V usage is TRBV27 and J usage is TRBJ2-4; D perhaps matches TRBD2 (6 bases). Sequencing was performed on PBMCs. This TCR was recovered from a woman aged 50 to 65 in good health and CMV-seropositive. The CDR3 DNA follows: TGTGCCAGCAGTTTTGGCAGGGAGGTTGGGGCCAAAAACATTCAGTACTTC. Translating it yields CASSFGREVGAKNIQYF.